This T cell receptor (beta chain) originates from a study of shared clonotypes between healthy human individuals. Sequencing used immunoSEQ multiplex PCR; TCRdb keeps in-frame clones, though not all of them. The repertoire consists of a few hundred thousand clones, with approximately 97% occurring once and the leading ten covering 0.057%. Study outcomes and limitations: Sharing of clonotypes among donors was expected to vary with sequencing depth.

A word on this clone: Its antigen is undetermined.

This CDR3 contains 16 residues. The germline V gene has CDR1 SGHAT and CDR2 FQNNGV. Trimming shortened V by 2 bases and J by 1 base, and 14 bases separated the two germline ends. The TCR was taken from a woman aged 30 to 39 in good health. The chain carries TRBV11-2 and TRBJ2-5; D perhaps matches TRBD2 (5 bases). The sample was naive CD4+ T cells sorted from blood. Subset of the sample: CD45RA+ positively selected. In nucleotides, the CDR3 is TGTGCCAGCAGCTTAACTAGACTGGCCCCCCAAGAGACCCAGTACTTC. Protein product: CASSLTRLAPQETQYF.